This T cell receptor beta chain was sequenced during a study of CD8 T cells in ankylosing spondylitis. V shed 0 bases and J shed 3 bases, with 11 bases lying between them. The CDR3 runs to 15 residues. CDR1 and CDR2 from the germline V gene are LGHNA and YNFKEQ. TCRdb passed the 5' RACE reads through MiXCR, listing each CDR3 protein once. The top ten clones hold about a fifth of a sample with 220,000 or so distinct CDR3 sequences, over 9.5% of them seen once. This clonotype was observed at least ten times. The chain has TRBV4-2 and TRBJ1-2; D is possibly TRBD1 (6 bases). The sample comprised blood, either unsorted or a sorted T cell fraction (not recorded which). This TCR was sampled from a male donor with ankylosing spondylitis or in good health (not recorded which). The CDR3 loop is CASSQETGHDYGYTF. The CDR3, as DNA: TGTGCCAGCAGCCAAGAGACAGGACACGACTATGGCTACACCTTC.